Listed below are T cell receptor beta chains from one sample, sequenced in a study of Tregs in tolerant kidney transplant recipients. The protocol was immunoSEQ multiplex PCR, while the TCRdb copy is restricted to in-frame clones and leaves out a portion. Of roughly 250,000 clones listed, approximately 83% are singletons. Sequenced: CD4+ T cells from blood. The receptor source for this set is a human donor in good health. The CDR3 runs from the conserved cysteine through the conserved F or W. A D gene is named only where the DNA matches it firmly. Clone size appears in some rows only: once, few, many, or a class for an expanded clone.

CASTSPGPIYEQYF	TGTGCCAGTACCTCCCCGGGACCGATCTACGAGCAGTACTTC	NA	NA	TRBV19	TRBJ2-7
CASRLDGPKRGGSYNEQFF	TGTGCAAGTCGCTTAGATGGTCCCAAACGCGGGGGCTCCTACAATGAGCAGTTCTTC	NA	NA	TRBV12-2	TRBJ2-1
CAIATSGWQPADTQYF	TGTGCCATCGCGACTAGCGGGTGGCAACCGGCAGATACGCAGTATTTT	once	TRBD2	TRBV10-3	TRBJ2-3
CASSPLGVDATEAFF	TGTGCCAGCTCACCATTGGGGGTGGATGCCACTGAAGCTTTCTTT	once	NA	TRBV18	TRBJ1-1
CASSIPGRLAFF	TGTGCCAGTAGTATACCGGGTCGGTTAGCTTTCTTT	NA	NA	TRBV19	TRBJ1-1
CSVEGSGSYEQYF	TGCAGCGTTGAAGGTAGCGGCTCCTACGAGCAGTACTTC	few	NA	TRBV29-1	TRBJ2-7
CASSRGGPSNEQFF	TGTGCCAGCAGTCGGGGGGGGCCGAGTAATGAGCAGTTCTTC	NA	TRBD2	TRBV5-6	TRBJ2-1
CASRARGRRGNTIYF	TGTGCCAGTAGGGCCAGGGGGCGCCGAGGAAACACCATATATTTT	NA	TRBD1	TRBV19	TRBJ1-3
CASSQKLAGARETQYF	TGTGCCAGCAGCCAGAAACTAGCGGGAGCCAGGGAGACCCAGTACTTC	NA	TRBD2	TRBV6-6	TRBJ2-5
CASSQESGTEAFF	TGTGCCAGCAGCCAAGAATCGGGTACTGAAGCTTTCTTT	once	NA	TRBV14	TRBJ1-1
CASSLGEKLFF	TGTGCCAGCAGCTTGGGCGAAAAACTGTTTTTT	NA	NA	TRBV5-4	TRBJ1-4
CASSLWPGYGYTF	TGTGCCAGCAGTCTATGGCCTGGCTATGGCTACACCTTC	once	NA	TRBV27	TRBJ1-2
CASSLTGVSGNTIYF	TGTGCCAGCAGCTTGACAGGGGTGTCTGGAAACACCATATATTTT	NA	TRBD1	TRBV7-9	TRBJ1-3
CASSLEQFYGYTF	TGTGCCAGCAGCTTGGAGCAGTTCTATGGCTACACCTTC	NA	NA	TRBV5-4	TRBJ1-2
CASSTLAYSYNEQFF	TGTGCCAGCAGCACACTAGCCTACTCCTACAATGAGCAGTTCTTC	NA	NA	TRBV5-6	TRBJ2-1
CASSSSGIGNTQYF	TGTGCCAGCAGCTCTAGCGGGATCGGGAATACGCAGTATTTT	NA	TRBD2	TRBV5-5	TRBJ2-3
CASSVTSRGQETQYF	TGTGCCAGCAGCGTGACTAGCCGGGGACAAGAGACCCAGTACTTC	NA	TRBD2	TRBV7-2	TRBJ2-5
CASSYHYEQYF	TGTGCCAGCAGTTACCACTACGAGCAGTACTTC	once	NA	TRBV2	TRBJ2-7
CASSIARTDTQYF	TGTGCCAGCAGCATAGCCCGCACAGATACGCAGTATTTT	NA	NA	TRBV7-2	TRBJ2-3
CASSPEVGNYGYTF	TGTGCCAGTAGCCCGGAAGTAGGGAACTATGGCTACACCTTC	NA	NA	TRBV19	TRBJ1-2
CASNGQGNTGELFF	TGTGCCAGCAACGGACAGGGGAACACCGGGGAGCTGTTTTTT	NA	TRBD1	TRBV19	TRBJ2-2
CASSQSDYNEQFF	TGCGCCAGCAGCCAAAGCGATTACAATGAGCAGTTCTTC	NA	NA	TRBV4-1	TRBJ2-1
CASRLGLVHHSDNEQFF	TGTGCCAGCAGATTGGGTCTAGTACACCATTCCGACAATGAGCAGTTCTTC	NA	NA	TRBV21-1	TRBJ2-1
CASSSGIAINEKLFF	TGCGCCAGCAGCTCCGGGATAGCAATTAATGAAAAACTGTTTTTT	NA	NA	TRBV5-1	TRBJ1-4
CASSLEKGTEAFF	TGCGCCAGCAGTTTGGAGAAGGGGACTGAAGCTTTCTTT	NA	NA	TRBV5-1	TRBJ1-1
CASSLGTTGELFF	TGCGCCAGCAGCTTGGGAACGACTGGGGAGCTGTTTTTT	NA	NA	TRBV5-1	TRBJ2-2
CASSQDGEGGIYNEQFF	TGCGCCAGCAGCCAAGATGGGGAGGGGGGGATCTACAATGAGCAGTTCTTC	NA	NA	TRBV4-1	TRBJ2-1
CASSLRGQGGTDTQYF	TGTGCCAGCAGCTTAAGGGGACAGGGAGGGACAGATACGCAGTATTTT	NA	TRBD1	TRBV7-6	TRBJ2-3
CASSFGTEKLFF	TGTGCCAGCAGCTTCGGGACTGAAAAACTGTTTTTT	NA	NA	TRBV5-8	TRBJ1-4
CASSPLDRSSGNTIYF	TGTGCCAGCTCACCACTTGACAGGAGCTCTGGAAACACCATATATTTT	few	NA	TRBV18	TRBJ1-3
CASSLRQGGGAFF	TGTGCCAGCAGCTTACGACAGGGCGGTGGGGCTTTCTTT	NA	TRBD1	TRBV13	TRBJ1-1
CASSPTTGAYEQYF	TGTGCCAGCTCACCCACCACAGGGGCCTACGAGCAGTACTTC	NA	TRBD1	TRBV18	TRBJ2-7
CASSSPGLGTYEQYF	TGTGCCAGTAGTTCACCGGGACTCGGCACCTACGAGCAGTACTTC	NA	NA	TRBV19	TRBJ2-7
CASSLSSGQETQYF	TGTGCCAGCAGCTTATCCAGCGGGCAGGAGACCCAGTACTTC	NA	NA	TRBV7-9	TRBJ2-5
CAWSPWSGNTGELFF	TGTGCCTGGAGTCCCTGGTCGGGGAACACCGGGGAGCTGTTTTTT	NA	NA	TRBV30	TRBJ2-2
CASSLRGTTGEKLFF	TGCGCCAGCAGCTTACGCGGTACTACTGGAGAAAAACTGTTTTTT	NA	NA	TRBV5-1	TRBJ1-4
CASRGGTYEQYF	TGTGCCAGCCGGGGGGGAACCTACGAGCAGTACTTC	NA	TRBD2	TRBV7-9	TRBJ2-7
CASSPGLAPGSEQFF	TGTGCCAGCAGCCCGGGACTAGCCCCTGGGAGCGAGCAGTTCTTC	NA	TRBD2	TRBV2	TRBJ2-1
CASRPRPTGELFF	TGTGCCAGTAGACCCCGACCGACCGGGGAGCTGTTTTTT	few	NA	TRBV19	TRBJ2-2
CASSLAGIVNQPQHF	TGTGCCAGCAGCTTAGCTGGGATCGTCAATCAGCCCCAGCATTTT	NA	NA	TRBV7-2	TRBJ1-5
CASSPKQGDNYGYTF	TGTGCCAGCAGCCCTAAGCAGGGGGATAACTATGGCTACACCTTC	NA	TRBD1	TRBV5-4	TRBJ1-2
CASRDRAPYYTF	TGTGCCAGCAGGGACAGGGCCCCATACTACACCTTC	NA	TRBD1	TRBV2	TRBJ1-2
CASSLGLAGITGELFF	TGTGCCAGCAGCTTGGGACTAGCGGGGATCACCGGGGAGCTGTTTTTT	many	TRBD2	TRBV5-4	TRBJ2-2
CVRSLGATQYF	TGTGTCAGAAGCTTAGGGGCCACGCAGTATTTT	NA	NA	TRBV7-5	TRBJ2-3
CSAALLAGDEQYF	TGCAGCGCCGCCTTACTAGCGGGAGATGAGCAGTACTTC	NA	TRBD2	TRBV29-1	TRBJ2-7
CASSEFRGKVNEQFF	TGCGCCAGCAGTGAATTTCGGGGGAAAGTCAATGAGCAGTTCTTC	NA	NA	TRBV10-1	TRBJ2-1
CASRTGQNEKLFF	TGTGCCAGCCGGACAGGCCAAAATGAAAAACTGTTTTTT	NA	TRBD1	TRBV18	TRBJ1-4
CASRMSRAKADGYTF	TGTGCCAGCCGAATGTCCCGTGCAAAAGCGGATGGCTACACCTTC	NA	NA	TRBV6-5	TRBJ1-2
CASSPLQGAGENTEAFF	TGTGCCAGCAGTCCGCTACAGGGGGCAGGGGAGAACACTGAAGCTTTCTTT	NA	TRBD1	TRBV28	TRBJ1-1
CAISGSGGYTDTQYF	TGTGCCATCAGTGGTTCCGGGGGGTATACAGATACGCAGTATTTT	NA	TRBD2	TRBV10-3	TRBJ2-3
CASSLSGTDKGLAF	TGTGCCAGCAGCCTATCCGGGACAGACAAAGGATTGGCTTTT	NA	TRBD1	TRBV4-2	TRBJ1-4
CASSLGQGRNTEAFF	TGTGCCAGCAGCTTAGGGCAGGGAAGAAACACTGAAGCTTTCTTT	once	NA	TRBV11-3	TRBJ1-1
CATSPPEDSSYNEQFF	TGTGCCACCAGCCCCCCGGAGGACAGCTCCTACAATGAGCAGTTCTTC	NA	NA	TRBV15	TRBJ2-1
CASSVDGNSGNTIYF	TGCGCCAGCAGCGTCGACGGGAACTCTGGAAACACCATATATTTT	once	NA	TRBV5-1	TRBJ1-3
CASSWGLAGEAAKNIQYF	TGTGCCAGCAGCTGGGGACTAGCGGGAGAAGCAGCCAAAAACATTCAGTACTTC	NA	TRBD2	TRBV7-2	TRBJ2-4
CASSPHRVWTVNEKLFF	TGTGCCAGCAGCCCGCACAGGGTGTGGACCGTTAATGAAAAACTGTTTTTT	few	NA	TRBV14	TRBJ1-4
CASSLSQSYEQYF	TGTGCCAGCAGTTTGAGTCAGTCCTACGAGCAGTACTTC	NA	NA	TRBV6-6	TRBJ2-7